This T cell receptor beta chain stems from a study of beta chain features in type 1 diabetes (dated 2018 in TCRdb). Background on the whole study: Mean age, gender distribution, total cell number and subset yield did not differ between patients and healthy donors. A total of around 110,000,000 sorted cells were examined across all samples, and RNA yield correlated strongly with the number of cells per subset. The study compared the TCRB repertoires of sorted circulating CD4+ T cell subsets in recently diagnosed type 1 diabetes patients with those in matched healthy donors. Whereas all 30 or so donors provided naive and central memory subsets, regulatory and stem cell-like memory subsets were isolated from just 8 patients and about 8 healthy donors. What the study reported, not specific to this receptor: At VDJ recombination sites, patients with type 1 diabetes made fewer insertions and deleted more nucleotides, a pattern implying thymic rearrangement abnormalities. In all four CD4+ subsets, TCRB CDR3 length was moderately but significantly shorter in type 1 diabetes patients. Shorter templates might be favored by PCR, yet because patient and control samples were amplified and corrected together, any such skew would affect both groups equally. Naive, central memory and regulatory TCRB repertoires appeared to be more alike among patients than among healthy donors. HLA sub-analyses involved small numbers of individuals, so any influence of HLA type on TCRB rearrangement remained unresolved. Sequencing cDNA rather than genomic DNA could over-represent highly expressing activated cells, although activation and CD3 levels did not differ between groups.

Deletion took 0 bases off V and 2 bases off J, with a span of 14 bases between the germline ends. Reading from cysteine to phenylalanine, the CDR3 counts 16 amino acids. CDR3 DNA is the only sequence kept; it has 48 bases, read in frame from the first base. Taken from the germline V gene, the CDR1 and CDR2 loops are SGHRS and YFSETQ. This clone appeared a few times. Its antigen is not yet known. No much larger clone exists at a distance of one base, and base qualities are not known. All of the isolated RNA was reverse transcribed with the High Capacity cDNA Reverse Transcription Kit, so expressed TCRB transcripts were sequenced. Deep immunoSEQ sequencing was performed on naive, central memory and regulatory T cell samples, with an average of approximately 3.9 million total reads per sample. After sorted cells were lysed in RLT buffer, RNA was extracted with DNase-treated RNeasy Micro or Mini kits, with the choice depending on cell number. Each cell subset was processed on its own to prevent cross-contamination, while patient and healthy donor samples were processed together. Using the immunoSEQ multiplex PCR, TCRB sequences were amplified from cDNA into 87-bp fragments spanning the CDR3 region. Sequencing of the amplicons was done on the Illumina HiSeq platform. The study's processing was this. PCR bias was corrected computationally using synthetic template baselines, and reads within Hamming distance 2 were collapsed, with unmergeable singletons discarded. By aligning reads against IMGT, V, D and J genes, CDR3 length, and insertions or deletions at six rearrangement sites were assigned. Clonotype counts were normalized to sorted cell number within each subset before computing true diversity and Gini coefficients with the tcR R package. Repertoire sharing was quantified using the overlap coefficient calculated on TCRB nucleotide sequences. The table was pulled from immuneACCESS by TCRdb, which kept in-frame rearrangements only. Such tables lose some clones; where checked, under half of the loss comes from unresolved V genes, and the rest has no known cause. V, J and clone size derive from that table, while D and trimming were established from the DNA sequence. This sample comprises a few hundred thousand clones, approximately 11% of them detected only once. The top ten clones comprise 1% to 1.5% of the sample.

Each donor gave one peripheral blood draw, averaging roughly 100 mL, which was collected into heparinised tubes. Using a panel that included CD45RO, CCR7, CD25, CD127, CD95 and CD27, naive, central memory, regulatory and stem cell-like memory CD4+ T cells were sorted on a BD FACSAria II. Purity was above 95% for every sorted population. PBMCs were isolated immediately by Lymphoprep density gradient centrifugation and stained directly without culture. So that batch effects would be minimized, each experiment stained and sorted samples in pairs, pairing one healthy donor with one patient. This receptor was taken from a man between 18 and 29 years old in good health. Specimen: central memory CD4+ T cells from blood. This chain joins TRBV5-1 to TRBJ2-5; D gene: possibly TRBD2, on 6 matching bases. The nucleotides read TGCGCCAGCAGCTTGGCCGTAGCGGAGAGACAAGAGACCCAGTACTTC. The encoded protein is CASSLAVAERQETQYF.